What follows describes a single T cell receptor (beta chain). The junction shows a germline mismatch at one end, possibly a read error. This entry is derived from a study of blood T cell repertoires in COVID-19. Turning to the study itself: The origin of the acute and convalescent COVID-19 samples was the United States, Italy and Spain. Sample material is recorded as cDNA or gDNA derived from T cells, B-cell-depleted T cells, or PBMCs.

Germline-derived CDR1 and CDR2 are LNHNV and YYDKDF (reference sequence). CDR3 length: 16 amino acids. Produced via immunoSEQ multiplex PCR; TCRdb's table is partial and in-frame only. Of 55,000 to 75,000 clones in the sample, around 82% were seen once. Sequencing input: peripheral blood. V usage is TRBV15 and J usage is TRBJ2-7, with 10 bases that match TRBD1. This receptor was taken from a man older than 75 with active COVID-19. This CDR3 reads CATSRDRGLGSYEQYF. The CDR3 DNA sequence: TGTGCCACCAGTAGAGACAGGGGGCTCGGGTCCTACGAGCAGTACTTC.